A selection of T cell receptor beta chains follows, all from one sample in a study of shared T cell receptors in the human thymus. Sequenced by immunoSEQ multiplex PCR; TCRdb stores in-frame clones only, minus some. This sample yields 700,000 or so clones, of which approximately 85% are seen a single time; about 0.0098% belongs to the top ten. This sample was also put to use in a study of human thymus T cells.

The sequencing input was thymocytes. The receptors stem from a girl less than two years old with a congenital heart defect. The CDR3 runs from the conserved cysteine through the conserved F or W. Fields, in order: clone size, D gene, V gene, J gene, CDR3 protein, CDR3 DNA. D genes are given only for firm matches. Not all rows give a size; the values are once, few, many and, for expanded clones, a class.

clone size: .; D gene: TRBD1; V gene: TRBV10-3; J gene: TRBJ1-2; CDR3 protein: CAITPQTGRHYGYTF; CDR3 DNA: TGTGCCATCACCCCCCAGACAGGGCGACACTATGGCTACACCTTC
clone size: .; D gene: .; V gene: TRBV5-1; J gene: TRBJ1-3; CDR3 protein: CASSFAGAALNTIYF; CDR3 DNA: TGCGCCAGCAGCTTCGCGGGGGCCGCGCTGAACACCATATATTTT
clone size: .; D gene: .; V gene: TRBV15; J gene: TRBJ2-7; CDR3 protein: CATSRDGGASYEQYF; CDR3 DNA: TGTGCCACCAGCAGAGATGGCGGAGCCTCCTACGAGCAGTACTTC
clone size: .; D gene: TRBD1; V gene: TRBV5-5; J gene: TRBJ1-1; CDR3 protein: CASSWDSMNTEAFF; CDR3 DNA: TGTGCCAGCAGCTGGGACAGCATGAACACTGAAGCTTTCTTT
clone size: .; D gene: .; V gene: TRBV5-1; J gene: TRBJ1-2; CDR3 protein: CASSLAIGGGYTF; CDR3 DNA: TGCGCCAGCAGCTTGGCTATTGGGGGGGGCTACACCTTC
clone size: .; D gene: TRBD1; V gene: TRBV2; J gene: TRBJ1-1; CDR3 protein: CASSIPKKYRGRNTEAFF; CDR3 DNA: TGTGCCAGCAGTATACCAAAAAAATACAGGGGCCGTAACACTGAAGCTTTCTTT
clone size: .; D gene: TRBD2; V gene: TRBV6-1; J gene: TRBJ2-7; CDR3 protein: CASSQRGSPYEQYF; CDR3 DNA: TGTGCCAGCAGTCAGCGGGGCTCGCCATACGAGCAGTACTTC
clone size: once; D gene: .; V gene: TRBV7-9; J gene: TRBJ2-1; CDR3 protein: CASSLGGRLGNEQFF; CDR3 DNA: TGTGCCAGCAGCTTAGGGGGGCGGTTGGGGAATGAGCAGTTCTTC
clone size: .; D gene: .; V gene: TRBV6-4; J gene: TRBJ1-2; CDR3 protein: CASSVHGTLGYTF; CDR3 DNA: TGTGCCAGCAGTGTCCACGGGACTCTGGGCTACACCTTC
clone size: .; D gene: .; V gene: TRBV28; J gene: TRBJ1-4; CDR3 protein: CASSLVTRATNEKLFF; CDR3 DNA: TGTGCCAGCAGTTTAGTAACACGTGCAACTAATGAAAAACTGTTTTTT
clone size: .; D gene: .; V gene: TRBV2; J gene: TRBJ1-2; CDR3 protein: CASSEGGGYTF; CDR3 DNA: TGTGCCAGCAGTGAAGGAGGGGGCTACACCTTC
clone size: .; D gene: .; V gene: TRBV6-5; J gene: TRBJ1-1; CDR3 protein: CASSYSRMNTEAFF; CDR3 DNA: TGTGCCAGCAGTTACTCGAGAATGAACACTGAAGCTTTCTTT
clone size: .; D gene: .; V gene: TRBV19; J gene: TRBJ1-2; CDR3 protein: CASSIGDRSQLLADYGYTF; CDR3 DNA: TGTGCCAGTAGTATTGGAGACAGAAGTCAACTGCTTGCGGACTATGGCTACACCTTC
clone size: .; D gene: .; V gene: TRBV30; J gene: TRBJ1-4; CDR3 protein: CAWSAHGQNEKLFF; CDR3 DNA: TGTGCCTGGAGTGCCCACGGACAGAATGAAAAACTGTTTTTT
clone size: .; D gene: TRBD1; V gene: TRBV5-1; J gene: TRBJ2-3; CDR3 protein: CASRMTGDRTDTQYF; CDR3 DNA: TGCGCCAGCAGGATGACAGGGGATCGGACAGATACGCAGTATTTT
clone size: .; D gene: .; V gene: TRBV28; J gene: TRBJ2-7; CDR3 protein: CASSPGGAVKYF; CDR3 DNA: TGTGCCAGCAGCCCCGGCGGTGCAGTTAAGTACTTC
clone size: .; D gene: TRBD1; V gene: TRBV19; J gene: TRBJ1-5; CDR3 protein: CASSIYRGVDQPQHF; CDR3 DNA: TGTGCCAGTAGTATTTACAGGGGAGTAGATCAGCCCCAGCATTTT
clone size: .; D gene: .; V gene: TRBV2; J gene: TRBJ2-7; CDR3 protein: CASSEGVYYEQYF; CDR3 DNA: TGTGCCAGCAGTGAAGGTGTCTACTACGAGCAGTACTTC
clone size: .; D gene: .; V gene: TRBV5-1; J gene: TRBJ1-1; CDR3 protein: CASNLQGWDTEAFF; CDR3 DNA: TGCGCCAGCAATCTCCAGGGATGGGACACTGAAGCTTTCTTT
clone size: .; D gene: .; V gene: TRBV6-5; J gene: TRBJ1-4; CDR3 protein: CASSFFPNEKLFF; CDR3 DNA: TGTGCCAGCAGTTTCTTCCCGAATGAAAAACTGTTTTTT
clone size: .; D gene: TRBD1; V gene: TRBV10-2; J gene: TRBJ1-5; CDR3 protein: CASSEGGVIHQPQHF; CDR3 DNA: TGCGCCAGCAGTGAAGGGGGCGTGATACATCAGCCCCAGCATTTT
clone size: .; D gene: TRBD1; V gene: TRBV7-9; J gene: TRBJ2-1; CDR3 protein: CASGHRGAYNEQFF; CDR3 DNA: TGTGCCAGCGGACACAGGGGGGCATACAATGAGCAGTTCTTC
clone size: .; D gene: .; V gene: TRBV7-2; J gene: TRBJ1-1; CDR3 protein: CASSPSGQRNTEAFF; CDR3 DNA: TGTGCCAGCAGCCCCTCTGGGCAGAGGAACACTGAAGCTTTCTTT
clone size: .; D gene: .; V gene: TRBV7-9; J gene: TRBJ1-3; CDR3 protein: CASSPTTVSGNTIYF; CDR3 DNA: TGTGCCAGCAGCCCTACGACAGTCTCTGGAAACACCATATATTTT
clone size: few; D gene: TRBD1; V gene: TRBV9; J gene: TRBJ2-3; CDR3 protein: CASSARDRGPDTQYF; CDR3 DNA: TGTGCCAGCAGCGCCAGGGACAGGGGGCCAGATACGCAGTATTTT
clone size: few; D gene: TRBD1; V gene: TRBV5-1; J gene: TRBJ1-2; CDR3 protein: CASSPQGARNRGYTF; CDR3 DNA: TGCGCCAGCAGCCCACAGGGGGCGAGAAACCGTGGCTACACCTTC
clone size: .; D gene: TRBD2; V gene: TRBV10-3; J gene: TRBJ2-1; CDR3 protein: CAISSLAVPYNEQFF; CDR3 DNA: TGTGCCATCAGTAGCCTAGCGGTCCCCTACAATGAGCAGTTCTTC
clone size: .; D gene: TRBD2; V gene: TRBV7-2; J gene: TRBJ2-3; CDR3 protein: CASSLGVSGGADTQYF; CDR3 DNA: TGTGCCAGCAGCTTAGGAGTTAGCGGGGGGGCGGATACGCAGTATTTT
clone size: .; D gene: .; V gene: TRBV7-3; J gene: TRBJ1-1; CDR3 protein: CASSLSGSRDTEAFF; CDR3 DNA: TGTGCCAGCAGCTTAAGCGGGTCGAGGGACACTGAAGCTTTCTTT
clone size: .; D gene: TRBD1; V gene: TRBV27; J gene: TRBJ1-2; CDR3 protein: CASSARDRGLYGYTF; CDR3 DNA: TGTGCCTCAAGCGCTAGGGACAGGGGATTATATGGCTACACCTTC
clone size: .; D gene: .; V gene: TRBV5-1; J gene: TRBJ1-4; CDR3 protein: CASSLLGGSNEKLFF; CDR3 DNA: TGCGCCAGCAGCTTATTAGGAGGGTCTAATGAAAAACTGTTTTTT
clone size: .; D gene: .; V gene: TRBV5-6; J gene: TRBJ1-1; CDR3 protein: CASSLEQSNTEAFF; CDR3 DNA: TGTGCCAGCAGCTTGGAACAGTCGAACACTGAAGCTTTCTTT
clone size: .; D gene: TRBD1; V gene: TRBV6-6; J gene: TRBJ1-3; CDR3 protein: CASSRDRVQTGNTIYF; CDR3 DNA: TGTGCCAGCAGCCGGGACAGGGTTCAAACTGGAAACACCATATATTTT
clone size: .; D gene: TRBD1; V gene: TRBV5-1; J gene: TRBJ2-7; CDR3 protein: CASSLETGDEQYF; CDR3 DNA: TGCGCCAGCAGCTTGGAAACAGGGGACGAGCAGTACTTC
clone size: .; D gene: .; V gene: TRBV11-2; J gene: TRBJ2-2; CDR3 protein: CASDACVLGQKSNTGELFF; CDR3 DNA: TGTGCCAGCGACGCTTGCGTTCTCGGACAGAAATCGAACACCGGGGAGCTGTTTTTT
clone size: .; D gene: TRBD1; V gene: TRBV5-1; J gene: TRBJ2-1; CDR3 protein: CASSSFGLNFGTGRCEQFF; CDR3 DNA: TGCGCCAGCAGCAGCTTCGGATTAAACTTCGGGACAGGGCGGTGTGAGCAGTTCTTC
clone size: .; D gene: TRBD1; V gene: TRBV11-2; J gene: TRBJ1-1; CDR3 protein: CASSRRNRKKGATEAFF; CDR3 DNA: TGTGCCAGCAGCCGACGAAATCGAAAAAAGGGGGCCACTGAAGCTTTCTTT
clone size: .; D gene: .; V gene: TRBV7-4; J gene: TRBJ1-1; CDR3 protein: CASRRGHRIPMNTEAFF; CDR3 DNA: TGTGCCAGCAGGCGAGGACATCGTATTCCTATGAACACTGAAGCTTTCTTT
clone size: once; D gene: .; V gene: TRBV14; J gene: TRBJ1-2; CDR3 protein: CASSQVGCGYTF; CDR3 DNA: TGTGCCAGCAGCCAAGTCGGGTGCGGCTACACCTTC
clone size: .; D gene: TRBD1; V gene: TRBV11-1; J gene: TRBJ2-7; CDR3 protein: CASSLDFFRDRGPHEQYF; CDR3 DNA: TGTGCCAGCAGCTTAGACTTCTTCCGGGACAGGGGCCCCCACGAGCAGTACTTC
clone size: few; D gene: .; V gene: TRBV7-9; J gene: TRBJ2-7; CDR3 protein: CASSLATLNFSYEQYF; CDR3 DNA: TGTGCCAGCAGCTTAGCAACCCTGAATTTCAGTTACGAGCAGTACTTC